A single sample is the source of the 10 T cell receptor beta chains below, sequenced in a study of cytomegalovirus exposure and HLA in healthy donors. Primers included in the PCR were 60 Vbeta and 13 Jbeta primers. The data were produced by immunoSEQ multiplex PCR, yet TCRdb's version contains in-frame clones alone and is incomplete. This sample has about 93,000 clones, with more than 55% found just once. The sequenced sample consisted of PBMCs. These receptors were obtained from a boy aged 5-17 years in good health and CMV-seropositive.

This chain links TRBV30 with TRBJ2-5, with TRBD1 matching over 10 bases. Germline assignment: CDR1 GTSNPN and CDR2 SVGIG (reference sequence). CDR3 length: 15 amino acids. J was trimmed by 2 bases and V by 3 bases; bases with no gene match: 6. The CDR3 DNA follows: TGTGCCTGGAGGCCGAAGGGACAGGGGCAAGAGACCCAGTACTTC. Translated, it gives CAWRPKGQGQETQYF.

The gene calls are TRBV6-1 and TRBJ2-7, with 10 bases aligning to TRBD1. V shed 3 bases, J shed 6 bases, and the junction held 5 bases outside the gene matches. CDR3 length: 14 amino acids. Germline-derived CDR1 and CDR2 are MNHNS and SASEGT. The CDR3 region has the DNA TGTGCCAGCAGTGATGGGACAGGGGACCGCGAGCAGTACTTC. It specifies CASSDGTGDREQYF.

The chain has TRBV4-3 and TRBJ1-1; D is uncertain. The CDR3 totals 14 residues. The ends were cut back, 3 bases at V and 5 bases at J, with 13 bases in the middle. Germline V CDR1 and CDR2: LGHNA, YSLEER. The CDR3 bases are TGCGCCAGCAGCCAGGGCACTCCTCGGACTGAAGCTTTCTTT. As protein: CASSQGTPRTEAFF.

CDR3 sequence reads: CASSQVFRTSGRGEGYEQYF. The CDR3 nucleotides are TGTGCCAGCAGCCAAGTGTTCCGGACTAGCGGGAGGGGGGAGGGCTACGAGCAGTACTTC. The chain links TRBV4-2 to TRBJ2-7; 15 bases line up with TRBD2. The CDR3 runs 20 residues. The trim removed 1 base at V and 3 bases at J, leaving 13 bases unmatched. Per the germline V gene, CDR1 is LGHNA and CDR2 is YNFKEQ.

This chain links TRBV5-1 with TRBJ2-7; 7 bases are shared with TRBD1. This CDR3 region has 17 residues. The germline CDR1 and CDR2 sequences are SGHRS and YFSETQ. The trim removed 4 bases at V and 3 bases at J, leaving 16 bases unmatched. CDR3 in DNA: TGCGCCAGCAGCCTCCGGGACAGCTCGACCACGTTCTACGAGCAGTACTTC. Encoded protein: CASSLRDSSTTFYEQYF.

This clone was seen only a few times. V usage is TRBV15 and J usage is TRBJ2-1, with TRBD2 matching over 11 bases. This CDR3 contains 17 residues. After removal of 0 bases from V and 7 bases from J, the junction contained 8 bases not matched to a gene. Germline V gene lookup returns CDR1 LNHNV and CDR2 YYDKDF (reference sequence). CDR3 sequence (DNA): TGTGCCACCAGCAGAGATCGGGGTAGCGGGAGGGCGAATGAGCAGTTCTTC. This translates into CATSRDRGSGRANEQFF. Combining the CDR3 with reference TRBV15 and TRBJ2-1 gives the whole variable domain DAMVIQNPRYQVTQFGKPVTLSCSQTLNHNVMYWYQQKSSQAPKLLFHYYDKDFNNEADTPDNFQSRRPNTSFCFLDIRSPGLGDTAMYLCATSRDRGSGRANEQFFGPGTRLTVL.

This clone was detected a few times. The rearrangement uses TRBV15 and TRBJ2-5, with 8 bases identical to TRBD1. The CDR3 runs 16 residues. After removal of 1 base from V and 2 bases from J, the junction contained 6 bases not matched to a gene. Germline V gene lookup returns CDR1 LNHNV and CDR2 YYDKDF (reference sequence). Written as DNA, the CDR3 is TGTGCCACCAGCAGAGGCACAGGGGGACAACAAGAGACCCAGTACTTC. Translated: CATSRGTGGQQETQYF.

This chain joins TRBV30 and TRBJ1-1; perhaps TRBD1 as D (5 bases). The CDR3 loop spans 13 amino acids. V lost 1 base, J lost 6 bases, and 12 bases lay in between. Looked up from germline, CDR1 is GTSNPN and CDR2 is SVGIG (reference sequence). CDR3 coding DNA: TGTGCCTGGAGTGGGTCAGGGTTATCTGAAGCTTTCTTT. The encoded protein is CAWSGSGLSEAFF.

V is TRBV6-1 and J is TRBJ2-3; possibly TRBD2 for D (6 bases). Trimming took 0 bases from V and 10 from J, leaving 14 bases between them. Germline lookup yields CDR1 MNHNS and CDR2 SASEGT. This CDR3 spans 14 amino acids. The CDR3 coding sequence is TGTGCCAGCAGTGAAGCCTGGGGGGAAGCTTCGCAGTATTTT. Amino acids: CASSEAWGEASQYF.

The chain links TRBV25-1 to TRBJ2-1, with 9 bases matching TRBD2. V was clipped by 3 bases and J by 6 bases; unmatched bases: 12. CDR3 length: 17 amino acids. Germline V gene lookup returns CDR1 MGHDK and CDR2 SYGVNS. The CDR3 loop is CASSDPPLLAGVNEQFF. The DNA for the CDR3 is TGTGCCAGCAGTGACCCACCTTTGTTAGCGGGAGTCAATGAGCAGTTCTTC.